Each of the 25 T cell receptor beta chains below was sequenced from the same sample in a study of regulatory T cells in long-lasting Graves disease. Sequencing libraries for TCR beta were prepared with iRepertoire HTBI primers and Arm-PCR of CDR3 regions. TCRdb re-analysed the multiplex PCR reads in MiXCR, keeping a single row per CDR3 protein. This repertoire shows roughly 380,000 distinct CDR3 sequences, around 15% found once; its top ten account for 25% to 30%. Time point indicated: newly diagnosed GD, antithyroid drugs for less than 3 months. PBMC-extracted RNA yielded the TCR library. The sample was also linked to a second study, of T cells in Graves' hyperthyroidism and ophthalmopathy.

The starting material was peripheral blood mononuclear cells (PBMCs), obtained at new diagnosis, from a patient treated with antithyroid drugs. The receptors come from a man in his forties or fifties with Graves disease.

At least ten counts were recorded for this clonotype. The chain has TRBV5-1 and TRBJ2-5; possibly TRBD1 for D (5 bases). V was pared by 3 bases and J by 1 base, with 16 bases between. The CDR3 has 16 residues. Germline values: CDR1 SGHRS, CDR2 YFSETQ. CDR3 DNA sequence: TGCGCCAGCAGCTCCGAGGACACGTCACCCCAAGAGACCCAGTACTTC. This translates into CASSSEDTSPQETQYF.

This clonotype was seen more than once but under ten times. The chain is built from TRBV6-5 and TRBJ2-3, with D possibly being TRBD2 (5 bases). The CDR3 sequence is 16 residues long. Trimming took off 1 base at V and 2 bases at J, with 13 bases between the two ends. Germline V CDR1 and CDR2: MNHEY, SVGAGI. The CDR3 coding sequence is TGTGCCAGCAGTTACTTCCGGGGTAGAGCCACAGATACGCAGTATTTT. Translated, it gives CASSYFRGRATDTQYF.

The table lists this clonotype with many counts. The V and J genes are TRBV28 and TRBJ1-6; D call uncertain. Germline V gene sequence: CDR1 MDHEN, CDR2 SYDVKM. V shed 3 bases and J shed 0 bases, with 18 bases lying between them. The CDR3 runs 19 residues. DNA of the CDR3: TGTGCCAGCAGTTTTATCTCTCTACAGACTAGCTCCTATAATTCACCCCTCCACTTT. Translated: CASSFISLQTSSYNSPLHF.

In its sample, this clonotype was seen many times. The chain carries TRBV6-2 or TRBV6-3 and TRBJ1-5; D gene ambiguous. Germline V CDR1 and CDR2: MNHEY, SVGEGT. This CDR3 comprises 14 residues. The V gene lost 2 bases and the J gene lost 5 bases, with 10 bases spanning the gap. The CDR3 is CASSYTSGYQPQHF. CDR3 DNA sequence: TGTGCCAGCAGTTACACGAGCGGGTATCAGCCCCAGCATTTT.

This chain joins TRBV7-9 and TRBJ1-5, with TRBD1 matching 8 bases. The germline gives CDR1 SEHNR, CDR2 FQNEAQ (reference sequence). This CDR3 region has 17 residues. After removal of 3 bases from V and 2 bases from J, the junction contained 9 bases not matched to a gene. As DNA, the CDR3 is TGTGCCAGCAGCTTGGGGACAGGTGGGGGGGGCAATCAGCCCCAGCATTTT. This encodes CASSLGTGGGGNQPQHF.

A few counts support this clonotype. The genes are TRBV4-2 and TRBJ2-1, with 14 bases that match TRBD2. There are 18 residues in the CDR3. The germline CDR1 and CDR2 sequences are LGHNA and YNFKEQ. The V segment lost 1 base and the J segment 8 bases; nucleotides outside the gene matches: 10. The CDR3 sequence: CASSQVRLTSGGAHEQFF. The CDR3 bases are TGTGCCAGCAGCCAAGTCCGATTGACTAGCGGGGGGGCACATGAGCAGTTCTTC.

This clonotype was counted many times. V gene TRBV6-1 combines with J gene TRBJ1-5; D gene unclear. The CDR3 is made up of 12 amino acids. Germline assignment: CDR1 MNHNS and CDR2 SASEGT. Trimming removed 8 bases from V and 3 bases from J, with 8 bases in between. In DNA, the CDR3 is TGTGCCAGCTCCGATTTCAATCAGCCCCAGCATTTT. This codes for CASSDFNQPQHF.

J is TRBJ1-1 and V is TRBV6-1; no clear D. V was pared by 6 bases and J by 0 bases, with 20 bases between. Germline V gene lookup returns CDR1 MNHNS and CDR2 SASEGT. The CDR3 covers 17 residues. CDR3 in amino acids: CASRRRVQALMNTEAFF. In nucleotides, the CDR3 is TGTGCCAGCAGACGACGCGTCCAGGCCCTTATGAACACTGAAGCTTTCTTT.

This clonotype was detected many times. This sequence joins TRBV7-9 and TRBJ2-3, with 7 bases matching TRBD1. The CDR3 is 16 residues long. The junction had 11 bases not matched to a gene; V was cut back by 5 bases and J by 3 bases. CDR1 and CDR2 (germline): SEHNR, FQNEAQ (reference sequence). Here the CDR3 DNA reads TGTGCCAGCAGCCCCCCGACAGGGACGTTTACAGATACGCAGTATTTT. Protein: CASSPPTGTFTDTQYF.

This clonotype was picked up many times. This chain connects TRBV11-1 to TRBJ2-5, with 7 bases lining up with TRBD1. CDR1 SGHAT and CDR2 FQDESV come from the germline V gene (reference sequence). Trimming at V came to 2 bases and at J to 2 bases, leaving 14 bases not matched to a gene. The CDR3 contains 18 residues. Written as DNA, the CDR3 is TGTGCCAGCAGCTTACGACAGGGAAGAGTGGCGATACAAGAGACCCAGTACTTC. This translates into CASSLRQGRVAIQETQYF.

This clonotype was detected ten times or more. The gene calls are TRBV6-1 and TRBJ2-2, with D perhaps being TRBD1 or TRBD2 (5 bases each). V was cut by 6 bases and J by 5 bases, with 10 bases left in between. CDR3 size: 13 residues. Looked up from germline, CDR1 is MNHNS and CDR2 is SASEGT. This CDR3 is CASRGRGTGELFF. CDR3 DNA sequence: TGTGCCAGCAGGGGGCGAGGGACCGGGGAGCTGTTTTTT.

The chain links TRBV20-1 to TRBJ2-7; tentatively, D is TRBD1 (5 bases). Trimming stripped 0 bases from V and 3 bases from J, with 15 bases between. The CDR3 is 15 amino acids. Germline V gene data show CDR1 as DFQATT and CDR2 as SNEGSKA (reference sequence). The CDR3 region is CSARDFRGAIYEQYF. CDR3 DNA sequence: TGCAGTGCTAGAGATTTTCGTGGGGCAATCTACGAGCAGTACTTC.

This clonotype has a count of ten or more. CDR3: CASSWAGSTDTQYF. CDR3 in DNA: TGTGCCAGCAGTTGGGCGGGAAGCACAGATACGCAGTATTTT. V and J are TRBV27 and TRBJ2-3, with D tentatively TRBD2 (6 bases). Trimming took off 4 bases at V and 0 bases at J, with 8 bases between the two ends. Germline values: CDR1 MNHEY, CDR2 SMNVEV (reference sequence). The CDR3 sequence is 14 residues long.

Concerning this clonotype itself: A read error is possible here, since a much larger clone lies one base away. The chain couples TRBV4-2 to TRBJ2-3; weak D call: TRBD2 (6 bases). This CDR3 spans 15 amino acids. Germline V gene data show CDR1 as LGHNA and CDR2 as YNFKEQ. The CDR3 spells CAGSQVARDADTQYF. The DNA for the CDR3 is TGTGCCGGCAGCCAAGTTGCGCGGGACGCAGATACGCAGTATTTT.

This clonotype appeared many times. The rearrangement uses TRBV6-1 and TRBJ1-5; 7 bases align to TRBD1. V gave up 6 bases and J gave up 6 bases; unmatched junction bases: 11. The V gene's germline CDR1 is MNHNS and CDR2 SASEGT. This CDR3 is 15 amino acids long. The CDR3 region is CASSRTDREIQPQHF. The CDR3 nucleotides are TGTGCCAGCAGCCGAACCGACAGGGAGATTCAGCCCCAGCATTTT.

This clonotype was counted between two and nine times. The J gene is TRBJ1-2, the V gene TRBV5-8, with unresolved D. Trimming took off 2 bases at V and 0 bases at J, with 8 bases between the two ends. CDR1 and CDR2 from the germline V gene are SGHTS and YDEGEE. The CDR3 length is 14 residues. CDR3 nucleotide sequence: TGTGCCAGCAGCTTTCGGGGTACTAACTATGGCTACACCTTC. This codes for CASSFRGTNYGYTF.

This clonotype came up a few times. The CDR3 carries no conserved terminal phenylalanine or tryptophan, so it likely arises from a read error. The CDR3 spells CASRPRRNTEAFL. CDR3 coding DNA: TGTGCCAGCAGGCCCAGAAGGAACACTGAAGCTTTCCTT. The chain combines TRBV6-1 with TRBJ1-1; D gene uncertain. There are 13 residues in the CDR3. Trimming took off 6 bases at V and 1 base at J, with 9 bases between the two ends. Germline assignment: CDR1 MNHNS and CDR2 SASEGT.

The gene calls are TRBV7-3 and TRBJ2-2; possibly TRBD2 for D (5 bases). Germline assignment: CDR1 SGHTA and CDR2 FQGTGA. The CDR3 contains 17 residues. Trimming shortened V by 0 bases and J by 0 bases, and 11 bases separated the two germline ends. The CDR3 nucleotides are TGTGCCAGCAGCTTAACCTACAGAGGGACGAACACCGGGGAGCTGTTTTTT. This gives the protein CASSLTYRGTNTGELFF.

This clonotype has ten or more counts. The rearrangement joins TRBV12-3 or TRBV12-4 to TRBJ1-3; D gene ambiguous. The CDR3 covers 15 residues. Trimming took off 3 bases at V and 0 bases at J, with 9 bases between the two ends. The CDR3 nucleotides read TGTGCCAGCAGTTTCAGCAGGAGCTCTGGAAACACCATATATTTT. This sequence encodes CASSFSRSSGNTIYF.

This clonotype has more than one count but fewer than ten. The chain combines TRBV6-1 with TRBJ2-7; TRBD1 agrees at 9 bases. J lost 2 bases, V lost 5 bases, and 7 bases had no gene match. Germline CDR1 and CDR2: MNHNS and SASEGT. The CDR3 loop spans 15 amino acids. The CDR3 sequence: CASSNRQGGTYEQYF. CDR3 in DNA: TGTGCCAGCAGTAATCGACAGGGGGGTACCTACGAGCAGTACTTC.

The CDR3 DNA follows: TGCAGCGTAGTGCCGCAAGAGACCCAGTACTTC. Translated, it gives CSVVPQETQYF. This chain joins TRBV29-1 and TRBJ2-5; D not certain. Germline V gene sequence: CDR1 SQVTM, CDR2 ANQGSEA. This CDR3 contains 11 residues. The V end was cut by 6 bases, the J end by 2 bases, with 7 bases between.

This rearrangement joins TRBV5-1 to TRBJ1-5; D possibly corresponds to TRBD1 (5 bases). Germline-derived CDR1 and CDR2 are SGHRS and YFSETQ. This CDR3 spans 14 amino acids. Trimming shortened V by 0 bases and J by 7 bases, and 11 bases separated the two germline ends. CDR3 in DNA: TGCGCCAGCAGCTTGGAGTCAGGGCGACAGCCCCAGCATTTT. This gives the protein CASSLESGRQPQHF.

This clonotype was counted at least ten times. The chain has TRBV6-5 and TRBJ1-5, with D possibly matching TRBD1 (5 bases). CDR1 and CDR2 (germline): MNHEY, SVGAGI. The CDR3 is 23 residues long. V was shortened by 0 bases and J by 0 bases, with 30 bases between the two germline ends. The chain's CDR3 is CASSYSFRRDGPWRYHSNQPQHF. The CDR3 DNA reads TGTGCCAGCAGTTACTCGTTCAGGCGGGACGGACCGTGGCGGTACCATAGCAATCAGCCCCAGCATTTT.

This clonotype occurred many times. The chain combines TRBV30 with TRBJ1-5; 7 bases align to TRBD1. Germline V CDR1 and CDR2: GTSNPN, SVGIG (reference sequence). The CDR3 runs to 13 residues. The junction had 3 bases not matched to a gene; V was cut back by 1 base and J by 6 bases. CDR3 residues: CAWSGTGRQPQHF. In DNA, the CDR3 is TGTGCCTGGAGTGGGACAGGTCGTCAGCCCCAGCATTTT.

This clonotype was counted many times. V and J are TRBV11-1 and TRBJ1-1; TRBD1 aligns across 10 bases. Germline V gene sequence: CDR1 SGHAT, CDR2 FQDESV (reference sequence). V lost 1 base and J lost 7; bases outside the gene matches: 9. This CDR3 comprises 16 residues. CDR3 DNA: TGTGCCAGCAGCTTAGGTCGCCGGGACAGGGGCGGTGAAGCTTTCTTT. It is translated as CASSLGRRDRGGEAFF.